This TCR beta chain is from a study of T cells in localized non-small cell lung cancer. Overall study results and limits: A median of about 50 clones ranked among the top 100 in tumor appeared in adjacent lung. Without multi-region sequencing, intratumor heterogeneity could not be excluded.

Looked up from germline, CDR1 is LNHDA and CDR2 is SQIVND (reference sequence). V lost 5 bases to trimming and J lost 1 base, with 7 bases between them. The CDR3 covers 13 residues. Points on this clone: The target antigen is unknown.

Using immunoSEQ multiplex PCR, the repertoire was profiled, and TCRdb retains in-frame clones only, with some absent. The table lists around 29,000 clones, around 92% of them singletons. The clonotype originates from a woman aged 40 to 75 with stage III lung adenocarcinoma. The chain employs TRBV19 and TRBJ2-3; perhaps TRBD2 as D (5 bases). The sequencing here drew on peripheral blood mononuclear cells, taken before any cancer treatment. CDR3 sequence: CASSRGGTDTQYF. CDR3 in DNA: TGTGCCAGTAGTCGGGGTGGCACAGATACGCAGTATTTT.